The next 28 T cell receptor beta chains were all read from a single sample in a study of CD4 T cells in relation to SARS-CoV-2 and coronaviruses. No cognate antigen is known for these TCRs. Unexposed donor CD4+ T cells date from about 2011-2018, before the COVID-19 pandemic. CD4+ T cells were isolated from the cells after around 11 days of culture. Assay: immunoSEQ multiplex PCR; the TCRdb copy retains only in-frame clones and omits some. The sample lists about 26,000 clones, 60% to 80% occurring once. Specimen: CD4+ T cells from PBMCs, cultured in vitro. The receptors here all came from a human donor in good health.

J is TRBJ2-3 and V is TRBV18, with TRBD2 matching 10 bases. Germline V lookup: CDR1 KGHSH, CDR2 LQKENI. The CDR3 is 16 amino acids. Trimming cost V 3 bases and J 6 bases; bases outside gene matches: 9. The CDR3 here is CASSPPSGGGGDTQYF. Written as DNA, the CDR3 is TGTGCCAGCTCACCCCCTAGCGGGGGCGGAGGGGATACGCAGTATTTT. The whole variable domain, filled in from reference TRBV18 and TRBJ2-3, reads NAGVMQNPRHLVRRRGQEARLRCSPMKGHSHVYWYRQLPEEGLKFMVYLQKENIIDESGMPKERFSAEFPKEGPSILRIQQVVRGDSAAYFCASSPPSGGGGDTQYFGPGTRLTVL.

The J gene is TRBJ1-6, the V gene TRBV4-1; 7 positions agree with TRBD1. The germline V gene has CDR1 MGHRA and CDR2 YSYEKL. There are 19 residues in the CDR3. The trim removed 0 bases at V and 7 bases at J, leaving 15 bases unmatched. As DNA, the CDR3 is TGCGCCAGCAGCCAAGATCGATACAGGGGCAGTGGGGTCAATTCACCCCTCCACTTT. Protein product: CASSQDRYRGSGVNSPLHF.

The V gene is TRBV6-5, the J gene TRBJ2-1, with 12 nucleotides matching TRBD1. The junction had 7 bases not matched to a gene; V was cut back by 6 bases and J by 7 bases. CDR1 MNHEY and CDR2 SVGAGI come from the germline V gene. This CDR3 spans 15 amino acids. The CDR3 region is CASSSGTGGWNEQFF. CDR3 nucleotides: TGTGCCAGCAGCTCCGGGACAGGGGGCTGGAATGAGCAGTTCTTC.

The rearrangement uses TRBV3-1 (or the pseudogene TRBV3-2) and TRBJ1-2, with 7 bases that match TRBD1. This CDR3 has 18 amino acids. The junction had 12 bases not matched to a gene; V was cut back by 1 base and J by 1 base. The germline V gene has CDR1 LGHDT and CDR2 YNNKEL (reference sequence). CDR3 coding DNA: TGTGCCAGCAGCCAAGGGAGGAACAACAGGGGCGGTAACTATGGCTACACCTTC. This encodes CASSQGRNNRGGNYGYTF.

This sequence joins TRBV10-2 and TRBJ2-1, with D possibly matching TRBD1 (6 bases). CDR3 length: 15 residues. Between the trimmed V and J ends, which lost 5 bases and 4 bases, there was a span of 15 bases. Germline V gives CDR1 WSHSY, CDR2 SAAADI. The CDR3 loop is CASSRGGSVYNEQFF. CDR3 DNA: TGCGCCAGCAGTAGAGGGGGTAGTGTTTACAATGAGCAGTTCTTC.

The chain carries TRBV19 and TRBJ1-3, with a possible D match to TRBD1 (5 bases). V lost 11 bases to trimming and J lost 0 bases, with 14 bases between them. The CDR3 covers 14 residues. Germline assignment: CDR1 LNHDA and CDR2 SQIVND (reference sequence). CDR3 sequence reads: CASGPSLSGNTIYF. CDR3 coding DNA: TGTGCCTCGGGACCTTCTCTCTCTGGAAACACCATATATTTT.

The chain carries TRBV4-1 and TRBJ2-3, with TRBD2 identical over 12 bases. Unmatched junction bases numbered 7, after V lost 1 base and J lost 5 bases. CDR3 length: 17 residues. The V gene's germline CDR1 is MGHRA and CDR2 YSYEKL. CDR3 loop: CASSQGLAGVKRDTQYF. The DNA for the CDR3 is TGCGCCAGCAGCCAAGGACTAGCGGGAGTAAAGAGAGATACGCAGTATTTT.

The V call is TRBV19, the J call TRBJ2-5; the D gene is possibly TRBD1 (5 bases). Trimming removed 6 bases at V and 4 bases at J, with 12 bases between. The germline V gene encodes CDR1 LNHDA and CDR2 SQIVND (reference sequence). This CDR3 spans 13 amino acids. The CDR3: CASRPLDRETQYF. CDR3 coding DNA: TGTGCCAGTAGACCCCTCGACAGAGAGACCCAGTACTTC.

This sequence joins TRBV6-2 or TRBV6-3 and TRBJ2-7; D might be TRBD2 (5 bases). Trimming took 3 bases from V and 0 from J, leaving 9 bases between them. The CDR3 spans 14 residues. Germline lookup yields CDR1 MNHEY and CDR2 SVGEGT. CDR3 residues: CASSYRESSYEQYF. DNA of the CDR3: TGTGCCAGCAGTTATAGGGAGAGCTCCTACGAGCAGTACTTC.

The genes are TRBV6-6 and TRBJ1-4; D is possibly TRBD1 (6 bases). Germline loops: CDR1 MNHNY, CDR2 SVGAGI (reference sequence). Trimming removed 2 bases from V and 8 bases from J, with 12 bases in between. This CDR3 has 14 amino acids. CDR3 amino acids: CASSYTGGWEKLFF. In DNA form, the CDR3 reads TGTGCCAGCAGTTACACGGGGGGCTGGGAAAAACTGTTTTTT.

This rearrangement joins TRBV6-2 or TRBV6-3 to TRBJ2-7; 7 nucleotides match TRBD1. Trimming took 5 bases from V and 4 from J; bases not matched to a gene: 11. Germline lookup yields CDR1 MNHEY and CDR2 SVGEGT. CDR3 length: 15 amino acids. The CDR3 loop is CASSQPGQRRYEQYF. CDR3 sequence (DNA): TGTGCCAGCAGTCAACCGGGACAGAGGCGGTACGAGCAGTACTTC.

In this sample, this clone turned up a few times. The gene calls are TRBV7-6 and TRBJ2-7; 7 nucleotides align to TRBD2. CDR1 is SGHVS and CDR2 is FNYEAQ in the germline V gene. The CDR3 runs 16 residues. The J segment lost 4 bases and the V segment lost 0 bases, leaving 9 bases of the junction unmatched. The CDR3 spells CASSLAPSGADYEQYF. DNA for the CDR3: TGTGCCAGCAGCTTAGCACCAAGCGGGGCCGATTACGAGCAGTACTTC.

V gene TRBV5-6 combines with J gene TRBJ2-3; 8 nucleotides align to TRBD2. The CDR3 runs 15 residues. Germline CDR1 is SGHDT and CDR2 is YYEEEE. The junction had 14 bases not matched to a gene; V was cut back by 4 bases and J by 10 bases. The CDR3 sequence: CASSRGLGGGFSQYF. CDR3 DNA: TGTGCCAGCAGCCGAGGGTTAGGCGGGGGGTTTTCGCAGTATTTT.

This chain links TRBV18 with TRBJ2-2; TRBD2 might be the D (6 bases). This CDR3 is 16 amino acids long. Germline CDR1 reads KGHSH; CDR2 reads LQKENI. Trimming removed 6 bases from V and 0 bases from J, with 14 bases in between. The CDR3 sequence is CASSEMRGTNTGELFF. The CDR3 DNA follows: TGTGCCAGCTCGGAAATGCGCGGGACGAACACCGGGGAGCTGTTTTTT.

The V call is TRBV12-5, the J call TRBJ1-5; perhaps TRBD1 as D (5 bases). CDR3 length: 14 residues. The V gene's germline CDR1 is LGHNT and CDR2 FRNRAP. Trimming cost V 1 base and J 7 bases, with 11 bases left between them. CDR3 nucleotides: TGTGCTAGTGGTTTGGATCAGGGTCCCCAGCCCCAGCATTTT. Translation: CASGLDQGPQPQHF.

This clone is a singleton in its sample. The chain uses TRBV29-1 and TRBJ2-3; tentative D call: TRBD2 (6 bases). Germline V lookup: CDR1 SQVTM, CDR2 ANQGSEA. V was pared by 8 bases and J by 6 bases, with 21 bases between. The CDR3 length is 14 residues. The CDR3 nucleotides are TGCAGCCTCGCGAGGGGCGGGATGGAGGATACGCAGTATTTT. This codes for CSLARGGMEDTQYF.

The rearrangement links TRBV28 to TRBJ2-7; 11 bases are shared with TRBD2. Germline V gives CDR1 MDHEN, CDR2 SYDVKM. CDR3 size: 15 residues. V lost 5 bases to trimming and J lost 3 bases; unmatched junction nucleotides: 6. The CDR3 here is CASSGGLAAVYEQYF. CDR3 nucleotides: TGTGCCAGCAGTGGGGGACTAGCGGCTGTCTACGAGCAGTACTTC.

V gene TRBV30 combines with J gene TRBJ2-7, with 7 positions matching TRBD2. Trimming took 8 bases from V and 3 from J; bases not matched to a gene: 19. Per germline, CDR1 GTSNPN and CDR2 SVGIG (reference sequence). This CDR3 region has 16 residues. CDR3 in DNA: TGTGCCCACTCCTCCGCTAGGGGCGGGAGTTTCTACGAGCAGTACTTC. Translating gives CAHSSARGGSFYEQYF.

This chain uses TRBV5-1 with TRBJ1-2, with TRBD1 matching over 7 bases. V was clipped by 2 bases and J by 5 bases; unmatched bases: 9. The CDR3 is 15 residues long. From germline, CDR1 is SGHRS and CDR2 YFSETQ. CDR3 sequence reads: CASSFLAGQSYGYTF. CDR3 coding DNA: TGCGCCAGCAGCTTCTTGGCGGGACAGTCTTATGGCTACACCTTC.

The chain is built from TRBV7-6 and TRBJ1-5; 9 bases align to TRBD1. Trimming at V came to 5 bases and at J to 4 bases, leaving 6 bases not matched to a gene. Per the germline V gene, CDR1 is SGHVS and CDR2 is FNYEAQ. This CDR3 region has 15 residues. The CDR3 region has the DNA TGTGCCAGCAGCAAGGACAGGGGTCCAAATCAGCCCCAGCATTTT. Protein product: CASSKDRGPNQPQHF.

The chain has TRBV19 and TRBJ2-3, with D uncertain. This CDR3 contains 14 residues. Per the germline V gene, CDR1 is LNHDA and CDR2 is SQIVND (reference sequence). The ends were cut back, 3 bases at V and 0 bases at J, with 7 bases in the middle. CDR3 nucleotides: TGTGCCAGTAGTATCCGTCTCAGCACAGATACGCAGTATTTT. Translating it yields CASSIRLSTDTQYF.

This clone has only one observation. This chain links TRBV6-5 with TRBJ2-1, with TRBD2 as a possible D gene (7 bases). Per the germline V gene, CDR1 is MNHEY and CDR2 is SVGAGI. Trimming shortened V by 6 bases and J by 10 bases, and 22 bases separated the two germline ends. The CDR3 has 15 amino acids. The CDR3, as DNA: TGTGCCAGCAGCCCAAGTATGGAGGGAGGGGGAGAGCAGTTCTTC. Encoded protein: CASSPSMEGGGEQFF.

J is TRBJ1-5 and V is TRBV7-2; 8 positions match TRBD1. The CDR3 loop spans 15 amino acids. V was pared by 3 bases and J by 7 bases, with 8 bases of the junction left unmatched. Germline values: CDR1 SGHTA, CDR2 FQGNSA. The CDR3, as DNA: TGTGCCAGCAGCTTCGGACAGGGAGAAGGGCAGCCCCAGCATTTT. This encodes CASSFGQGEGQPQHF.

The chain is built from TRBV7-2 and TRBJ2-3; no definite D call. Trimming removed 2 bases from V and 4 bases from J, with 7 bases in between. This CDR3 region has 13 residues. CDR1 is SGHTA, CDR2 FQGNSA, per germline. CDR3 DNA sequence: TGTGCCAGCAGCTTATCGAAGGCAGATACGCAGTATTTT. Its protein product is CASSLSKADTQYF. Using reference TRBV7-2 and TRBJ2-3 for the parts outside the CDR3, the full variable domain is GAGVSQSPSNKVTEKGKDVELRCDPISGHTALYWYRQSLGQGLEFLIYFQGNSAPDKSGLPSDRFSAERTGGSVSTLTIQRTQQEDSAVYLCASSLSKADTQYFGPGTRLTVL.

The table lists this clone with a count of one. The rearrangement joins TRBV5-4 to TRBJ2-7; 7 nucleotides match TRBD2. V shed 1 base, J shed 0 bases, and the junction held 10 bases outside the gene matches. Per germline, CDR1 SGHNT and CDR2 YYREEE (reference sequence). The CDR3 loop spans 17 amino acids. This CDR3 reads CASSLTIRTSASYEQYF. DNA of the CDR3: TGTGCCAGCAGCTTGACCATAAGAACTAGCGCCTCCTACGAGCAGTACTTC.

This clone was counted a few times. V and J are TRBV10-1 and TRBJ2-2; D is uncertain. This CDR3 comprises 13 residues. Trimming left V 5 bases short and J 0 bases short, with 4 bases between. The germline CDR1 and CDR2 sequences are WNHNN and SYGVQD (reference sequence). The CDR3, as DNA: TGCGCCAGCAGTTCGGCGAACACCGGGGAGCTGTTTTTT. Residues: CASSSANTGELFF.

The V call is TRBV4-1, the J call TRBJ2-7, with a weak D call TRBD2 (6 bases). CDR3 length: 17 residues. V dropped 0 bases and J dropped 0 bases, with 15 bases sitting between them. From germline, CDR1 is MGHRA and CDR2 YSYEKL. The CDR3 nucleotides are TGCGCCAGCAGCCAAGATTCGGGGGATAGCTTCTCCTACGAGCAGTACTTC. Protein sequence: CASSQDSGDSFSYEQYF.

CDR3 sequence: CASSVWDGSSYEQYF. Written as DNA, the CDR3 is TGTGCCAGCAGCGTATGGGACGGAAGCTCCTACGAGCAGTACTTC. J is TRBJ2-7 and V is TRBV9; D is tentatively TRBD1 or TRBD2 (5 bases each). CDR3 length: 15 amino acids. Germline lookup yields CDR1 SGDLS and CDR2 YYNGEE. With 1 base removed from V and 0 bases from J, the gap between germline ends came to 11 bases.